This entry concerns a single TCR beta chain. Its antigen is unidentified. The sample belongs to a study of post-analysis software for immune sequencing data. General study points: The study found TRBV5-6, TRBV5-1 and TRBV20-1 among four to six TRBV segments more frequent in patients than controls.

V was clipped by 3 bases and J by 8 bases; unmatched bases: 1. There are 12 residues in the CDR3. Germline V gives CDR1 DFQATT, CDR2 SNEGSKA (reference sequence). Incorporated into the TCR beta cDNA libraries were unique molecular identifiers, which served to reduce PCR and sequencing biases. TCRdb used MiXCR to reprocess the PCR reads, holding one entry per CDR3 protein. Of more than 500,000 distinct CDR3 sequences in the sample, 30% to 40% were seen once. The receptor's source is a girl under 18 with multiple sclerosis. Sequenced sample: blood. This chain joins TRBV20-1 and TRBJ1-6, with 7 bases identical to TRBD1. CDR3 coding DNA: TGCAGTGCTAGGCAGGGGGATTCACCCCTCCACTTT. Translated: CSARQGDSPLHF.